The 4 T cell receptor beta chains below were found in one sample sequenced in a study of beta chain features in type 1 diabetes. Every isolated RNA sample was fully reverse transcribed, so sequencing captured expressed TCRB transcripts. Sequencing used immunoSEQ multiplex PCR; TCRdb keeps in-frame clones, though not all of them. The repertoire holds a few hundred thousand clones, with more than 13% as singletons. Source material: naive CD4+ T cells from blood. The receptors stem from a woman aged 18-29 years in good health.

The rearrangement uses TRBV28 and TRBJ1-3; maybe TRBD1 (6 bases). Per germline, CDR1 MDHEN and CDR2 SYDVKM. The V end was cut by 3 bases, the J end by 3 bases, with 6 bases between. This CDR3 region has 13 residues. The CDR3 nucleotides read TGTGCCAGCAGTTTGGACAGTGGAAACACCATATATTTT. Its translation: CASSLDSGNTIYF.

Only a few counts were recorded for this clone. The chain recombines TRBV18 with TRBJ2-7, with D possibly TRBD1 on 5 matching bases. Trimming shortened V by 3 bases and J by 2 bases, and 14 bases separated the two germline ends. This CDR3 region has 15 residues. Germline V lookup: CDR1 KGHSH, CDR2 LQKENI. CDR3 nucleotide sequence: TGTGCCAGCTCACCCGGAGTTGACAGTACCTACGAGCAGTACTTC. It yields the protein CASSPGVDSTYEQYF.

V gene TRBV2 combines with J gene TRBJ2-4, with D perhaps TRBD2 (5 bases). Trimming took off 4 bases at V and 4 bases at J, with 17 bases between the two ends. Germline CDR1 and CDR2: SNHLY and FYNNEI. This CDR3 has 16 amino acids. CDR3 nucleotides: TGTGCCAGCAGTGCTCTAACCCGGGGTGGAAAAAACATTCAGTACTTC. Protein: CASSALTRGGKNIQYF.

The rearrangement joins TRBV6-4 to TRBJ1-5, with D unclear. CDR1 and CDR2 (germline): MRHNA, SNTAGT. The length of the CDR3 is 13 residues. V was shortened by 3 bases and J by 7 bases, with 10 bases between the two germline ends. The CDR3 bases are TGTGCCAGCAGTGAAGAAGAGTACCAGCCCCAGCATTTT. It encodes CASSEEEYQPQHF.